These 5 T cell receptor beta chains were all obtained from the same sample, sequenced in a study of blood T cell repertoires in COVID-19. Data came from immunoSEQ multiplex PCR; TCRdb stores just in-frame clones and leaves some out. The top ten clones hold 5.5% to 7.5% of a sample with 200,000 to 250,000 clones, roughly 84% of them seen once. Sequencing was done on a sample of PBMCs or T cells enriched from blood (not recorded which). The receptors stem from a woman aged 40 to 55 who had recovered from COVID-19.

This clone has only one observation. The CDR3 is CASRYTGAWEGGYTF. DNA for the CDR3: TGTGCCAGCAGGTATACAGGGGCCTGGGAAGGAGGCTACACCTTC. The chain joins TRBV28 to TRBJ1-2; 7 bases agree with TRBD1. Trimming removed 6 bases from V and 8 bases from J; junction bases left unmatched: 15. Germline values: CDR1 MDHEN, CDR2 SYDVKM. The CDR3 is 15 residues long.

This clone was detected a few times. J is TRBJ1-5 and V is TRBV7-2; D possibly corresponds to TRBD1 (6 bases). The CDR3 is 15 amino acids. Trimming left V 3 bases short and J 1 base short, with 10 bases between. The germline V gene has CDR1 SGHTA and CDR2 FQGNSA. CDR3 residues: CASSLGTRSNQPQHF. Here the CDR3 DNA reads TGTGCCAGCAGCTTGGGGACAAGAAGCAATCAGCCCCAGCATTTT.

The DNA of the CDR3 is TGTGCCAGCAGCCAAGCGACTAGCAGCCACCAAGAGACCCAGTACTTC. It specifies CASSQATSSHQETQYF. V gene TRBV3-1 (or the pseudogene TRBV3-2) combines with J gene TRBJ2-5, with 7 nucleotides matching TRBD2. CDR3 size: 16 residues. V was pared by 1 base and J by 0 bases, with 5 bases of the junction left unmatched. Germline V gene sequence: CDR1 LGHDT, CDR2 YNNKEL (reference sequence).

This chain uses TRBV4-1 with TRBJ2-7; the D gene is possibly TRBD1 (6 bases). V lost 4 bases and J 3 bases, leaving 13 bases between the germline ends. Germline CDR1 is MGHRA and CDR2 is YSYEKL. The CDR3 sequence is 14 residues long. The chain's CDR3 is CASSPTGNYYEQYV. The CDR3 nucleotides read TGCGCCAGCAGCCCCACAGGGAACTACTACGAGCAGTACGTC.

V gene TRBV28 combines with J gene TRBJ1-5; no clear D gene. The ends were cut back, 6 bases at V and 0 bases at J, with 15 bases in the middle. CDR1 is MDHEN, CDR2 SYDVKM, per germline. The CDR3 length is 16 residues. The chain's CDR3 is CASSPGDGYSNQPQHF. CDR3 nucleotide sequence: TGTGCCAGCAGCCCTGGCGACGGGTATAGCAATCAGCCCCAGCATTTT.